What follows describes a single T cell receptor (beta chain). Its recognized antigen is unknown. CDR1 LNHDA and CDR2 SQIVND were looked up in the germline V gene (reference sequence). The CDR3 spans 12 residues, from the cysteine through the phenylalanine. There is no recorded DNA. Data came from an Illumina HiSeq 2000. The TCR beta cDNA libraries were made using 5'RACE template switching, a step that added both a universal primer site and unique molecular identifiers. Synthesis of cDNA was primed from the TCR beta constant segment and was followed by two consecutive PCR amplification steps. Processing in the source paper ran as follows. MIGEC handled demultiplexing of the reads and grouping by UMI, while MiTCR was used to assemble and quantify clonotypes. To exclude erroneous sequences, only TCR cDNA sequences supported by at least two reads were retained. The tcR package was used for downstream repertoire analysis, and clonotypes were matched across fractions by CDR3 nucleotide sequence plus V segment. VDJmatch was used to annotate antigen specificity against VDJdb, with one amino acid substitution in CDR3 permitted. TCRdb reprocessed the reads into one record per CDR3 protein sequence, lacking DNA. These V and J calls derive from TCRdb rather than the authors' analysis. The sample table on file contains about 370,000 distinct CDR3 sequences. The ten largest account for over 8.5% of the sample.

To determine HCMV serostatus, a commercial ELISA kit was used to detect HCMV-specific IgG in serum. Peripheral blood mononuclear cells were isolated from blood by Ficoll density gradient centrifugation. The sample originates from a study of T cells expressing NK-cell markers (dated by TCRdb to 2020 to 2022). Looking at the study overall: Three sorted T-cell subsets (CD3+CD56+NKG2C+, CD3+CD56+NKG2C- and CD3+CD56-NKG2C+) from about 8 donors had their TCR beta-chain repertoires profiled. Among the eight sequenced donors, only one was HCMV-seronegative, while the other seven were HCMV-seropositive. All eight donors whose samples were sequenced were randomly selected healthy volunteers, three of them men and five women. Illumina HiSeq 2000/2500, MiSeq or NextSeq was used to sequence libraries as 2 x 150 bp reads. Paper-wide results and their limitations: Those dominant clonotypes were again the most abundant among CD3+CD56-NKG2C+ cells in a few donors, at about 25-60.1%. Whether the expanded NKG2C-expressing T cell clones were specific for HCMV antigens remained unclear. For roughly 6 donors, the dominant CD3+CD56+NKG2C+ clonotypes were among the top 10 CD8+ clonotypes and accounted for roughly 1.0-7.5% of CD8+ T cells.

The TCR sequence derives from a woman aged 50 to 60 in good health. Donor details come from another sample of the same person, matched by shared clones. The chain joins TRBV19 to TRBJ2-4; the TCRdb D gene call, TRBD1, has no DNA to confirm it. Sequencing was done on a sample of blood T cells: a sorted CD56 or NKG2C T cell subset, CD4+ or CD8+ T cells, or bulk PBMC T cells (not recorded which). Here the CDR3 is given as CASRGQPNIQYF.